This T cell receptor (beta chain) was recorded in a study of blood T cell repertoires in COVID-19. Study summary: The United States, Italy and Spain supplied acute and convalescent COVID-19 samples.

Using immunoSEQ multiplex PCR, the repertoire was profiled, and TCRdb retains in-frame clones only, with some absent. The sample yields 130,000 to 150,000 clones, approximately 88% seen once. CDR3 size: 15 residues. J lost 8 bases, V lost 2 bases, and 9 bases had no gene match. CDR1 is SGHDT, CDR2 YYEEEE, per germline. The J gene is TRBJ2-1, the V gene TRBV5-6; 8 nucleotides match TRBD1. The receptor was isolated from a woman between 45 and 60 years old with acute or convalescent COVID-19. The sequenced sample consisted of peripheral blood. DNA for the CDR3: TGTGCCAGCAGCTTAAGGACAGGGTGGGTCGATGAGCAGTTCTTC. Translated, it gives CASSLRTGWVDEQFF.